Given below is one TCR beta chain in context. This specimen belongs to a study of blood T cell repertoires in COVID-19. The table came from immunoSEQ multiplex PCR; TCRdb's copy has only in-frame clones and leaves some out. Here the sample spans approximately 290,000 clones, approximately 85% being singletons. The CDR3 runs to 14 residues. The J segment lost 1 base and the V segment lost 4 bases, leaving 1 base of the junction unmatched. CDR1 is ENHRY, CDR2 SYGVKD, per germline. Living in about two dozen US areas, the participants were between roughly 18 and 89 years of age. Two negative PCRs, clearance, or symptom resolution characterized the recovered Cohort 3 donors.

Sequencing input: PBMCs or T cells enriched from blood (not recorded which). This chain links TRBV10-3 with TRBJ1-1; 9 bases fit TRBD1. The origin of this receptor is a woman aged 25 to 39 who had recovered from COVID-19. The chain's CDR3 is CAISGTGENTEAFF. The DNA for the CDR3 is TGTGCCATCAGTGGGACAGGGGAGAACACTGAAGCTTTCTTT.